These 30 T cell receptor beta chains were all obtained from the same sample, sequenced in a study of Ad26.COV2.S vaccination and SARS-CoV-2 variants. Treatment in this sample: about 20 received Ad26.COV2.S at low or high dose, single or two shots; 5 received placebo; per-sample allocation not given. Specimens were obtained on day 63 following the first vaccine or placebo injection. TCRdb keeps only in-frame clones here, not all; method: immunoSEQ multiplex PCR. This table holds 380,000 or so clones, 83% found once. The material sequenced was peripheral blood, taken in a trial of Ad26.COV2.S vaccine versus placebo. These receptors all come from a person aged 18-60 years who received the Ad26.COV2.S COVID-19 vaccine or a placebo.

Only a few counts were recorded for this clone. This sequence joins TRBV5-1 and TRBJ1-4; no clear D. Germline V gene sequence: CDR1 SGHRS, CDR2 YFSETQ. CDR3 length: 15 amino acids. Trimming removed 0 bases from V and 8 bases from J, with 14 bases in between. The CDR3, as DNA: TGCGCCAGCAGCTTGGAAGGGCAAGTCGGGGAAAAACTGTTTTTT. The encoded protein is CASSLEGQVGEKLFF.

The J gene is TRBJ2-1, the V gene TRBV20-1; D is ambiguous. The CDR3 is made up of 11 amino acids. V was cut by 6 bases and J by 5 bases, with 8 bases left in between. Germline V gene lookup returns CDR1 DFQATT and CDR2 SNEGSKA (reference sequence). This CDR3 is CSATGHNEQFF. DNA of the CDR3: TGCAGTGCAACCGGCCACAATGAGCAGTTCTTC.

This chain uses TRBV7-3 with TRBJ2-3; D is ambiguous. In germline, CDR1 is SGHTA, CDR2 FQGTGA. Trimming shortened V by 0 bases and J by 7 bases, and 11 bases separated the two germline ends. The CDR3 is 14 residues long. Written as DNA, the CDR3 is TGTGCCAGCAGCTTAACGCAACCCCCGTATACGCAGTATTTT. Translated: CASSLTQPPYTQYF. The entire variable domain, with the rest obtained from reference TRBV7-3 and TRBJ2-3, is as follows: GAGVSQTPSNKVTEKGKYVELRCDPISGHTALYWYRQSLGQGPEFLIYFQGTGAADDSGLPNDRFFAVRPEGSVSTLKIQRTERGDSAVYLCASSLTQPPYTQYFGPGTRLTVL.

The rearrangement uses TRBV5-1 and TRBJ2-3, with 11 bases aligning to TRBD1. The trim removed 7 bases at V and 4 bases at J, leaving 5 bases unmatched. Germline CDR1 reads SGHRS; CDR2 reads YFSETQ. The CDR3 is 14 amino acids. The DNA of the CDR3 is TGCGCCAGCGGACAGGGGGCGATTCCAGATACGCAGTATTTT. It encodes CASGQGAIPDTQYF.

The chain couples TRBV5-4 to TRBJ1-4; 7 nucleotides align to TRBD1. CDR1 is SGHNT and CDR2 is YYREEE in the germline V gene (reference sequence). The ends lost 1 base at V and 3 bases at J; junction bases unmatched: 3. This CDR3 contains 15 residues. The CDR3 spells CASSLPQGANEKLFF. The CDR3, as DNA: TGTGCCAGCAGCTTGCCCCAGGGGGCTAATGAAAAACTGTTTTTT.

The rearrangement links TRBV13 to TRBJ2-7, with a tentative D call TRBD1 (5 bases). The CDR3 contains 12 residues. The V and J ends lost 5 bases and 5 bases respectively, with 10 bases between them. Germline V lookup: CDR1 PRHDT, CDR2 FYEKMQ (reference sequence). The CDR3 sequence is CASSPGHNEQYF. CDR3 in DNA: TGTGCCAGCAGCCCAGGACACAACGAGCAGTACTTC.

The chain uses TRBV25-1 and TRBJ2-7; D not resolved. V lost 6 bases and J 5 bases, leaving 14 bases between the germline ends. From germline, CDR1 is MGHDK and CDR2 SYGVNS. This CDR3 has 13 amino acids. CDR3 sequence (DNA): TGTGCCAGCAGGATCCCAGGTGGGAACGAGCAGTACTTC. This gives the protein CASRIPGGNEQYF.

V gene TRBV5-1 combines with J gene TRBJ2-7; TRBD1 matches at 9 bases. V lost 0 bases to trimming and J lost 5 bases; unmatched junction nucleotides: 6. The CDR3 extends over 15 amino acids. Germline V gives CDR1 SGHRS, CDR2 YFSETQ. The DNA for the CDR3 is TGCGCCAGCAGCTTGGTCGGGACAGGGAAAAACGAGCAGTACTTC. Residues: CASSLVGTGKNEQYF.

The chain links TRBV3-1 (or the pseudogene TRBV3-2) to TRBJ2-7, with a tentative D call TRBD1 (6 bases). The CDR3 is 15 residues long. V lost 4 bases, J lost 0 bases, and 13 bases lay in between. Germline V gene sequence: CDR1 LGHDT, CDR2 YNNKEL (reference sequence). CDR3 in amino acids: CASSPREQGSYEQYF. CDR3 nucleotide sequence: TGTGCCAGCAGCCCGAGGGAACAGGGCTCCTACGAGCAGTACTTC.

A single count supports this clone. The chain is built from TRBV7-2 and TRBJ1-4; 9 bases align to TRBD1. V lost 1 base and J lost 5; bases outside the gene matches: 5. CDR1 SGHTA and CDR2 FQGNSA come from the germline V gene. The CDR3 length is 16 residues. The chain's CDR3 is CASSLVSGTGNEKLFF. The CDR3 DNA follows: TGTGCCAGCAGCTTAGTTTCCGGGACAGGGAATGAAAAACTGTTTTTT.

V and J are TRBV4-1 and TRBJ1-1, with D possibly matching TRBD1 (6 bases). This CDR3 comprises 17 residues. The ends were cut back, 0 bases at V and 2 bases at J, with 16 bases in the middle. The germline V gene encodes CDR1 MGHRA and CDR2 YSYEKL. The CDR3 sequence is CASSQDLTGAPNTEAFF. For the CDR3, the DNA is TGCGCCAGCAGCCAAGATCTGACGGGGGCCCCAAACACTGAAGCTTTCTTT.

The chain carries TRBV9 and TRBJ2-3, with D possibly being TRBD2 (6 bases). Between the trimmed V and J ends, which lost 4 bases and 4 bases, there was a span of 19 bases. Germline loops: CDR1 SGDLS, CDR2 YYNGEE. The CDR3 covers 16 residues. CDR3 bases: TGTGCCAGCAGCTTGAGGAGGGACTCGGTCCCAGATACGCAGTATTTT. Translation: CASSLRRDSVPDTQYF.

CDR3 in DNA: TGCAGCGTTCTACAGGGGCCAGAGACCCAGTACTTC. Translated: CSVLQGPETQYF. The chain has TRBV29-1 and TRBJ2-5; 7 bases line up with TRBD1. Per the germline V gene, CDR1 is SQVTM and CDR2 is ANQGSEA. This CDR3 spans 12 amino acids. V gave up 5 bases and J gave up 4 bases; unmatched junction bases: 4.

A single count supports this clone. J is TRBJ2-1 and V is TRBV6-5, with D uncertain. Trimming took 2 bases from V and 4 from J, leaving 9 bases between them. The CDR3 runs 14 residues. The germline V gene encodes CDR1 MNHEY and CDR2 SVGAGI. The CDR3 region has the DNA TGTGCCAGCAGTTACGCTCCTGGGTACAATGAGCAGTTCTTC. It encodes CASSYAPGYNEQFF.

The rearrangement joins TRBV2 to TRBJ2-3; perhaps TRBD2 as D (6 bases). Trimming took 3 bases from V and 3 from J, leaving 13 bases between them. Germline V gene lookup returns CDR1 SNHLY and CDR2 FYNNEI. The CDR3 length is 15 residues. The CDR3 here is CASSEGQGGTDTQYF. The CDR3 coding sequence is TGTGCCAGCAGTGAGGGTCAAGGAGGGACAGATACGCAGTATTTT.

This clone has just a few counts. The chain joins TRBV5-1 to TRBJ1-2; D gene ambiguous. Germline V gives CDR1 SGHRS, CDR2 YFSETQ. V lost 0 bases and J 0 bases, leaving 6 bases between the germline ends. The CDR3 covers 14 residues. The CDR3 loop reads CASSLAVTNYGYTF. Here the CDR3 DNA reads TGCGCCAGCAGCTTGGCCGTTACTAACTATGGCTACACCTTC.

This clone is a singleton in its sample. This rearrangement joins TRBV10-3 to TRBJ2-2, with TRBD1 matching over 10 bases. Per germline, CDR1 ENHRY and CDR2 SYGVKD. The trim removed 6 bases at V and 3 bases at J, leaving 7 bases unmatched. CDR3 length equals 16 residues. DNA of the CDR3: TGTGCCATCAGGGGGGACAGGGGAAACTACACCGGGGAGCTGTTTTTT. This sequence encodes CAIRGDRGNYTGELFF.

The chain has TRBV4-1 and TRBJ2-7, with D tentatively TRBD1 (6 bases). The CDR3 has 15 residues. Germline CDR1 is MGHRA and CDR2 is YSYEKL. With 2 bases removed from V and 3 bases from J, the gap between germline ends came to 14 bases. This CDR3 is CASSQPSQGFYEQYF. CDR3 coding DNA: TGCGCCAGCAGCCAACCCTCACAGGGTTTCTACGAGCAGTACTTC.

This rearrangement joins TRBV5-4 to TRBJ1-1, with 7 bases that match TRBD1. The CDR3 is 15 amino acids. With 9 bases clipped from V and 2 bases from J, the junction kept 13 bases outside the gene matches. CDR1 SGHNT and CDR2 YYREEE come from the germline V gene (reference sequence). CDR3 in amino acids: CATLPRGGVNTEAFF. CDR3 bases: TGTGCCACCCTACCCAGGGGGGGGGTCAACACTGAAGCTTTCTTT.

The chain carries TRBV2 and TRBJ2-7; 7 bases align to TRBD2. Losses at the gene ends were 6 bases for V and 0 bases for J; bases not matched to a gene: 17. This CDR3 has 18 residues. Germline CDR1 is SNHLY and CDR2 is FYNNEI. In DNA form, the CDR3 reads TGTGCCAGCAGCTCACCCATACGTGGCGGGAGAGCCTCCTACGAGCAGTACTTC. Translated, it gives CASSSPIRGGRASYEQYF.

The genes are TRBV11-3 and TRBJ2-5; D is ambiguous. Germline V lookup: CDR1 SGHNT, CDR2 YENEEA. The length of the CDR3 is 13 residues. V lost 3 bases and J 2 bases, leaving 7 bases between the germline ends. The CDR3 loop reads CASSFSLQETQYF. Here the CDR3 DNA reads TGTGCCAGCAGCTTCAGCCTACAAGAGACCCAGTACTTC.

The chain couples TRBV19 to TRBJ2-7; unclear D gene. This CDR3 has 13 residues. V was trimmed by 0 bases and J by 1 base, leaving 4 bases between them. Germline V gene data show CDR1 as LNHDA and CDR2 as SQIVND (reference sequence). The CDR3 nucleotides read TGTGCCAGTAGTATAGATCGGTCCTACGAGCAGTACTTC. Its protein is CASSIDRSYEQYF.

This chain links TRBV19 with TRBJ2-2; 9 nucleotides match TRBD1. Germline-derived CDR1 and CDR2 are LNHDA and SQIVND (reference sequence). The CDR3 runs to 14 residues. V shed 6 bases and J 3 bases; nucleotides not matched to a gene: 2. CDR3 DNA: TGTGCCAGTAGATGGACAGGGGACACCGGGGAGCTGTTTTTT. Translating gives CASRWTGDTGELFF.

The chain combines TRBV9 with TRBJ1-5, with D hard to call. The V end lost 4 bases, the J end lost 7 bases, and 9 bases lay between the germline ends. This CDR3 has 12 residues. The germline CDR1 and CDR2 sequences are SGDLS and YYNGEE. DNA for the CDR3: TGTGCCAGCAGCAAAAAAGGGCAGCCCCAGCATTTT. It yields the protein CASSKKGQPQHF. The full variable domain, its missing parts supplied by reference TRBV9 and TRBJ1-5, is DSGVTQTPKHLITATGQRVTLRCSPRSGDLSVYWYQQSLDQGLQFLIQYYNGEERAKGNILERFSAQQFPDLHSELNLSSLELGDSALYFCASSKKGQPQHFGDGTRLSIL.

The V and J genes are TRBV2 and TRBJ1-1, with TRBD1 matching 7 bases. Germline loops: CDR1 SNHLY, CDR2 FYNNEI. V lost 7 bases to trimming and J lost 1 base; unmatched junction nucleotides: 3. The CDR3 is made up of 13 amino acids. The DNA of the CDR3 is TGTGCCAGCATGGGACAGACGAACACTGAAGCTTTCTTT. Translation gives CASMGQTNTEAFF. Combining the CDR3 with reference TRBV2 and TRBJ1-1 gives the whole variable domain EPEVTQTPSHQVTQMGQEVILRCVPISNHLYFYWYRQILGQKVEFLVSFYNNEISEKSEIFDDQFSVERPDGSNFTLKIRSTKLEDSAMYFCASMGQTNTEAFFGQGTRLTVV.

The gene calls are TRBV9 and TRBJ2-2; TRBD2 matches at 9 bases. V lost 4 bases to trimming and J lost 4 bases; unmatched junction nucleotides: 8. CDR1 is SGDLS and CDR2 is YYNGEE in the germline V gene. The CDR3 has 16 residues. CDR3 DNA: TGTGCCAGCAGCCCTAGGGCGGGAGGGGGCACCGGGGAGCTGTTTTTT. Translating it yields CASSPRAGGGTGELFF.

This chain uses TRBV24-1 with TRBJ1-5, with TRBD1 as a possible D gene (6 bases). This CDR3 has 13 amino acids. Trimming cost V 8 bases and J 1 base, with 8 bases left between them. Germline lookup yields CDR1 KGHDR and CDR2 SFDVKD. CDR3 DNA: TGTGCCACCACCCAGGGGAGCAATCAGCCCCAGCATTTT. It is translated as CATTQGSNQPQHF.

A few counts support this clone. The rearrangement uses TRBV3-1 (or the pseudogene TRBV3-2) and TRBJ2-3; either TRBD1 or TRBD2 may fit D (5 bases each). The CDR3 loop spans 14 amino acids. Trimming took off 4 bases at V and 4 bases at J, with 12 bases between the two ends. The germline CDR1 and CDR2 sequences are LGHDT and YNNKEL (reference sequence). CDR3 nucleotides: TGTGCCAGCAGCCTTCTGAGGGGCCCAGATACGCAGTATTTT. Its translation is CASSLLRGPDTQYF.

This chain connects TRBV6-5 to TRBJ1-5; 7 positions match TRBD1. The CDR3 sequence is 15 residues long. With V trimmed by 6 bases and J by 6 bases, 11 bases remained unmatched. Per the germline V gene, CDR1 is MNHEY and CDR2 is SVGAGI. DNA for the CDR3: TGTGCCAGCAGGCCAGGGGGGACGAATCCTCAGCCCCAGCATTTT. Amino acids: CASRPGGTNPQPQHF.

V is TRBV6-5 and J is TRBJ2-1; TRBD2 matches 7 bases. With V trimmed by 0 bases and J by 2 bases, 4 bases remained unmatched. CDR1 is MNHEY and CDR2 is SVGAGI in the germline V gene. This CDR3 has 16 residues. CDR3 sequence: CASSYSRENPYNEQFF. The DNA of the CDR3 is TGTGCCAGCAGTTACTCGCGGGAGAACCCCTACAATGAGCAGTTCTTC.